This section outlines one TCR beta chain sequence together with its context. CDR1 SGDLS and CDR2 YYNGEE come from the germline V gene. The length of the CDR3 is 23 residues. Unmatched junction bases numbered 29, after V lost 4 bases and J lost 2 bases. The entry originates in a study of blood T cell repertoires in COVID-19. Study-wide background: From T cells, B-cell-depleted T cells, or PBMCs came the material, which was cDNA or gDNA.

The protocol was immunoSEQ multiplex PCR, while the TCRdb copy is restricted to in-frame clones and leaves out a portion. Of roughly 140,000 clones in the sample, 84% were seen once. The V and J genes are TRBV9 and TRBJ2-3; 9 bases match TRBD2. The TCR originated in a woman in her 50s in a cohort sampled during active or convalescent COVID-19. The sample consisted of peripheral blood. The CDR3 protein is CASSLTKRGGVAGETRATDTQYF. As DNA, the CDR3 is TGTGCCAGCAGCCTCACGAAGAGGGGAGGGGTAGCGGGGGAGACCAGGGCCACAGATACGCAGTATTTT.